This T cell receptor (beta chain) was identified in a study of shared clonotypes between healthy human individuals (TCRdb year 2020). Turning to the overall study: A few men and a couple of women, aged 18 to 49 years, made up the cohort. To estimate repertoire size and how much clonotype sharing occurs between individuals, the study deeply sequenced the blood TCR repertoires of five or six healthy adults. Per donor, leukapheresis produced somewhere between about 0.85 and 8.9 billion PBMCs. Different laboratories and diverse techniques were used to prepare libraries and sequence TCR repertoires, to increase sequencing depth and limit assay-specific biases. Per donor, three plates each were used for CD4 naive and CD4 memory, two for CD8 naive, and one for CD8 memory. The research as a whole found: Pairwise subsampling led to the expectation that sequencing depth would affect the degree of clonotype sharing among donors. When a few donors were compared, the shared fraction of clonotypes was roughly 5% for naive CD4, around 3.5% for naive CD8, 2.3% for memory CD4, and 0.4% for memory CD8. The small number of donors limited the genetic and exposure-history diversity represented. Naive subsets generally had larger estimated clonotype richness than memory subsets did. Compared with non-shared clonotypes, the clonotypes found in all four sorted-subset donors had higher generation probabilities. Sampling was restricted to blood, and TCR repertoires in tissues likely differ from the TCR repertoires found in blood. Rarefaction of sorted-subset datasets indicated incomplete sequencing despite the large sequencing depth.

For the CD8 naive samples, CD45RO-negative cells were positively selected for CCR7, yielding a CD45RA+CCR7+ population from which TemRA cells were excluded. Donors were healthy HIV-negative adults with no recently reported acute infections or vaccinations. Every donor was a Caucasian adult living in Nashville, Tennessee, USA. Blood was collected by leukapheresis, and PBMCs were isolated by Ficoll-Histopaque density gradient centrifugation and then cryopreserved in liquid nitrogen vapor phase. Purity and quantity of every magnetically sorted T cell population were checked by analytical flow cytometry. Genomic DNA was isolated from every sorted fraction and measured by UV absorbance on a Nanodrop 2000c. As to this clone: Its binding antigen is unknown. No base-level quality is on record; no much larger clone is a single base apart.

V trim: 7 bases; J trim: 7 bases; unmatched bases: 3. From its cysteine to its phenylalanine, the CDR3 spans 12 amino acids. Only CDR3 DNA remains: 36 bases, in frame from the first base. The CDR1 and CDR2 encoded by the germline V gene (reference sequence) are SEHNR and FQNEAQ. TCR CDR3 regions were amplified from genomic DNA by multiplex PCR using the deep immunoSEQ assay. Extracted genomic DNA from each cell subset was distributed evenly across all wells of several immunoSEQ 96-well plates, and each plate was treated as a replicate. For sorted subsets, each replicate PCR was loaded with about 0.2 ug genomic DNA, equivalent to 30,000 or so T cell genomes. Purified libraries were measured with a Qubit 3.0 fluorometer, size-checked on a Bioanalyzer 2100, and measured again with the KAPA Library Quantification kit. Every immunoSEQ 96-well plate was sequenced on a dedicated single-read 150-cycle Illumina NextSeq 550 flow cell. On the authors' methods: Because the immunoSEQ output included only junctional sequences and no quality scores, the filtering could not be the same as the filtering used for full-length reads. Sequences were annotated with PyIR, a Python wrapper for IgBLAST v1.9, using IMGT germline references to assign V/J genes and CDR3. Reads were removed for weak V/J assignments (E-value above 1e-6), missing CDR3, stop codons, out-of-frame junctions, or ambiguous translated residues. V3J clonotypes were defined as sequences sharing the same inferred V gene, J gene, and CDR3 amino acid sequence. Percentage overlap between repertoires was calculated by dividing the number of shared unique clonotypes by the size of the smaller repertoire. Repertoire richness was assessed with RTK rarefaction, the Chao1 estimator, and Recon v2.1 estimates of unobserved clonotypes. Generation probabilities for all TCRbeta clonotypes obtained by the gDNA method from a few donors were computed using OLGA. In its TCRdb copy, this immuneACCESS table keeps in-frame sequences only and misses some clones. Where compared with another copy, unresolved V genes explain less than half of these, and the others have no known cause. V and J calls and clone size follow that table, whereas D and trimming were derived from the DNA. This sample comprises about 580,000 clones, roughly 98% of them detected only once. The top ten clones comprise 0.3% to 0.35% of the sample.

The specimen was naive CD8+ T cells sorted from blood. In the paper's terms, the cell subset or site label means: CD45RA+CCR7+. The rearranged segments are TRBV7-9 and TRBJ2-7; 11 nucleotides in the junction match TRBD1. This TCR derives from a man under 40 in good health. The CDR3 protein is CASKRDRGEQYF. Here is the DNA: TGTGCCAGCAAGAGGGACAGGGGGGAGCAGTACTTC.